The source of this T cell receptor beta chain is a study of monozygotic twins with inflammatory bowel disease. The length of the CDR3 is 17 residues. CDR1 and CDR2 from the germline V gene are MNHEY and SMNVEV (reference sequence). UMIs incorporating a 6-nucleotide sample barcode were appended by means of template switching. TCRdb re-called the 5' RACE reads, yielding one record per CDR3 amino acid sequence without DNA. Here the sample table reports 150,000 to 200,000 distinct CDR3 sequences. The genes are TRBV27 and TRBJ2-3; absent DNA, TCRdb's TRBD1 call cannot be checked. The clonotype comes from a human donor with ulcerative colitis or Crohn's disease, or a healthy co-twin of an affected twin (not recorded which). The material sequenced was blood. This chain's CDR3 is CAIATTGTGVGTDTQYF.